This is a list of T cell receptor beta chains from one sample in a study of T cell responses to AZD1222 COVID-19 vaccine. Profiling relied on immunoSEQ multiplex PCR, and the TCRdb table lists in-frame clones only, not all of them. The sample has about 140,000 clones, 80% to 95% seen once. Sequencing was performed on peripheral blood, taken 28 days after the second AZD1222 dose. The receptors stem from an adult who received the AZD1222 COVID-19 vaccine. The CDR3 runs from the conserved cysteine through the conserved F or W. Each record gives: V gene, D gene, clone size, J gene, CDR3 DNA, CDR3 protein. The D gene is left open where the match is weak. Rows give clone size only sometimes, using once, few, many, or a class for an expanded clone.

v_gene: TRBV6-2/TRBV6-3; d_gene: NA; abundance: NA; j_gene: TRBJ1-2; CDR3nt: TGTGCCAGCAGTTATGGAGTGGAGGAGTATGGCTACACCTTC; CDR3aa: CASSYGVEEYGYTF
v_gene: TRBV5-1; d_gene: NA; abundance: NA; j_gene: TRBJ1-4; CDR3nt: TGCGCCAGCAGCTTGGAACGGGCTAATGAAAAACTGTTTTTT; CDR3aa: CASSLERANEKLFF
v_gene: TRBV4-3; d_gene: NA; abundance: NA; j_gene: TRBJ2-7; CDR3nt: TGCGCCAGCAGCCCCTGGAGTAGCTCGCTGGAGCAGTACTTC; CDR3aa: CASSPWSSSLEQYF
v_gene: TRBV2; d_gene: NA; abundance: NA; j_gene: TRBJ1-1; CDR3nt: TGTGCCAGCAGTGCCAGGACAGTGAACACTGAAGCTTTCTTT; CDR3aa: CASSARTVNTEAFF
v_gene: TRBV5-4; d_gene: NA; abundance: NA; j_gene: TRBJ1-1; CDR3nt: TGTGCCAGCAGCTTGGCACAGGGATCGAACACTGAAGCTTTCTTT; CDR3aa: CASSLAQGSNTEAFF
v_gene: TRBV28; d_gene: TRBD1; abundance: NA; j_gene: TRBJ1-6; CDR3nt: TGTGCCAGCAGATCACAGGGGACAGACAATTCACCCCTCCACTTT; CDR3aa: CASRSQGTDNSPLHF
v_gene: TRBV6-5; d_gene: TRBD1; abundance: NA; j_gene: TRBJ1-1; CDR3nt: TGTGCCAGCAGACGACAGGGGTGGGACACTGAAGCTTTCTTT; CDR3aa: CASRRQGWDTEAFF
v_gene: TRBV28; d_gene: TRBD2; abundance: NA; j_gene: TRBJ2-1; CDR3nt: TGTGCCAGCAGCCAGGGCGGGAGCTTCTACAATGAGCAGTTCTTC; CDR3aa: CASSQGGSFYNEQFF
v_gene: TRBV28; d_gene: TRBD1; abundance: NA; j_gene: TRBJ1-2; CDR3nt: TGTGCCAGCAGTTTACTCGTCAGGGGGTATGGCTACACCTTC; CDR3aa: CASSLLVRGYGYTF
v_gene: TRBV28; d_gene: TRBD1; abundance: NA; j_gene: TRBJ1-2; CDR3nt: TGTGCCAGCAGTCCAGGGACAGTACTATGGGGCTACACCTTC; CDR3aa: CASSPGTVLWGYTF
v_gene: TRBV7-2; d_gene: NA; abundance: NA; j_gene: TRBJ2-3; CDR3nt: TGTGCCAGCAGGCAAAGGACTCACACAGATACGCAGTATTTT; CDR3aa: CASRQRTHTDTQYF
v_gene: TRBV6-5; d_gene: NA; abundance: NA; j_gene: TRBJ1-2; CDR3nt: TGTGCCAGCAGTTACTCAGGGGCAGGGGATGGCTACACCTTC; CDR3aa: CASSYSGAGDGYTF
v_gene: TRBV24-1; d_gene: TRBD1; abundance: NA; j_gene: TRBJ1-1; CDR3nt: TGTGCCACCAGTGATTTGCTAGGGGGCCGGGCTTTCTTT; CDR3aa: CATSDLLGGRAFF
v_gene: TRBV6-5; d_gene: TRBD2; abundance: NA; j_gene: TRBJ2-7; CDR3nt: TGTGCCAGCAGAACCGGGACTAGCTCCTACGAGCAGTACTTC; CDR3aa: CASRTGTSSYEQYF
v_gene: TRBV19; d_gene: TRBD1; abundance: NA; j_gene: TRBJ2-1; CDR3nt: TGTGCCAGTAAGGGGGTCACAGGGGGCAATGAGCAGTTCTTC; CDR3aa: CASKGVTGGNEQFF
v_gene: TRBV10-2; d_gene: NA; abundance: few; j_gene: TRBJ1-1; CDR3nt: TGCGCCAGCAGTGGGTCGGGGGTTCAGGGAGCTTTCTTT; CDR3aa: CASSGSGVQGAFF
v_gene: TRBV7-2; d_gene: NA; abundance: NA; j_gene: TRBJ2-3; CDR3nt: TGTGCCAGCAGCTTAGCCCTGTTGGATACGCAGTATTTT; CDR3aa: CASSLALLDTQYF
v_gene: TRBV19; d_gene: NA; abundance: NA; j_gene: TRBJ1-2; CDR3nt: TGTGCCAGTATAAACAGCCTGGGCTATGGCTACACCTTC; CDR3aa: CASINSLGYGYTF
v_gene: TRBV29-1; d_gene: NA; abundance: NA; j_gene: TRBJ1-1; CDR3nt: TGCAGCGTGGCTCACACTGAAGCTTTCTTT; CDR3aa: CSVAHTEAFF
v_gene: TRBV14; d_gene: NA; abundance: NA; j_gene: TRBJ1-2; CDR3nt: TGTGCCAGCAGCCAAGATCGTGGACACCTAAACTATGGCTACACCTTC; CDR3aa: CASSQDRGHLNYGYTF
v_gene: TRBV12-5; d_gene: TRBD2; abundance: NA; j_gene: TRBJ2-1; CDR3nt: TGTGCTAGTGGGACTAGCGGATACAATGAGCAGTTCTTC; CDR3aa: CASGTSGYNEQFF
v_gene: TRBV19; d_gene: NA; abundance: NA; j_gene: TRBJ1-2; CDR3nt: TGTGCCAGTAGTATACGACCGCCAGGGAACACCTTC; CDR3aa: CASSIRPPGNTF
v_gene: TRBV5-1; d_gene: TRBD2; abundance: NA; j_gene: TRBJ2-5; CDR3nt: TGCGCCAGCAGCGGGGGACTAGATGAGACCCAGTACTTC; CDR3aa: CASSGGLDETQYF
v_gene: TRBV7-2; d_gene: NA; abundance: NA; j_gene: TRBJ1-2; CDR3nt: TGTGCCAGCAGCTTAGGCGGGGGAGTTAGCTATGGCTACACCTTC; CDR3aa: CASSLGGGVSYGYTF
v_gene: TRBV5-6; d_gene: TRBD1; abundance: NA; j_gene: TRBJ2-1; CDR3nt: TGTGCCAGCAGCTTGGGACAGGGAGTTAGGTTCTTC; CDR3aa: CASSLGQGVRFF
v_gene: TRBV2; d_gene: TRBD1; abundance: NA; j_gene: TRBJ1-1; CDR3nt: TGTGCCAGCAGCCGACAGGGCCAGAACACTGAAGCTTTCTTT; CDR3aa: CASSRQGQNTEAFF
v_gene: TRBV7-2; d_gene: TRBD1; abundance: NA; j_gene: TRBJ1-2; CDR3nt: TGTGCCAGCAGCTCCTGGGACAGGGGCGGCTACACCTTC; CDR3aa: CASSSWDRGGYTF
v_gene: TRBV28; d_gene: TRBD1; abundance: NA; j_gene: TRBJ1-6; CDR3nt: TGTGCCTGTAAAACCGGGACAGGGACATATAATTCACCCCTCCACTTT; CDR3aa: CACKTGTGTYNSPLHF
v_gene: TRBV15; d_gene: TRBD2; abundance: NA; j_gene: TRBJ2-1; CDR3nt: TGTGCCACCGGCGCGCTAGCGGAGCCTACGCAGTTCTTC; CDR3aa: CATGALAEPTQFF
v_gene: TRBV28; d_gene: NA; abundance: once; j_gene: TRBJ1-1; CDR3nt: TGTGCCAGCAGTTTATCATTGGGGAACACTGAAGCTTTCTTT; CDR3aa: CASSLSLGNTEAFF
v_gene: TRBV6-4; d_gene: NA; abundance: NA; j_gene: TRBJ2-5; CDR3nt: TGTGCCAGCAGTGAGGACCCCCTGGGGACCCAGTACTTC; CDR3aa: CASSEDPLGTQYF
v_gene: TRBV9; d_gene: NA; abundance: NA; j_gene: TRBJ2-1; CDR3nt: TGTGCCAGCAGCCCGGACGGGACTGTTAACAATGAGCAGTTCTTC; CDR3aa: CASSPDGTVNNEQFF
v_gene: TRBV12-3/TRBV12-4; d_gene: NA; abundance: NA; j_gene: TRBJ2-1; CDR3nt: TGTGCCAGCAGTTCGCGGGTAGAGGGTGAGCAGTTCTTC; CDR3aa: CASSSRVEGEQFF
v_gene: TRBV12-3/TRBV12-4; d_gene: NA; abundance: once; j_gene: TRBJ1-5; CDR3nt: TGTGCCAGCAGTTTTTCCGGAAATCAGCCCCAGCATTTT; CDR3aa: CASSFSGNQPQHF
v_gene: TRBV5-1; d_gene: NA; abundance: NA; j_gene: TRBJ1-3; CDR3nt: TGCGCCAGCAGCTTGGGGGGGACGGACTCTGGAAACACCATATATTTT; CDR3aa: CASSLGGTDSGNTIYF
v_gene: TRBV24-1; d_gene: NA; abundance: NA; j_gene: TRBJ2-3; CDR3nt: TGTGCCACCGCCGTGGGGAGCACAGATACGCAGTATTTT; CDR3aa: CATAVGSTDTQYF
v_gene: TRBV27; d_gene: NA; abundance: NA; j_gene: TRBJ1-1; CDR3nt: TGTGCCAGCAGTGTTGGACAGATGAACACTGAAGCTTTCTTT; CDR3aa: CASSVGQMNTEAFF
v_gene: TRBV6-2/TRBV6-3; d_gene: TRBD2; abundance: NA; j_gene: TRBJ2-3; CDR3nt: TGTGCCAGCAGTTACGAGGCGGGAGGGCCCACAGATACGCAGTATTTT; CDR3aa: CASSYEAGGPTDTQYF
v_gene: TRBV25-1; d_gene: NA; abundance: NA; j_gene: TRBJ2-3; CDR3nt: TGTGCCAGCAGTGAATCGCTCTATACGCAGTATTTT; CDR3aa: CASSESLYTQYF
v_gene: TRBV5-1; d_gene: TRBD2; abundance: NA; j_gene: TRBJ2-7; CDR3nt: TGCGCCAGCAGCTTGGCCGGGACTAGCGGATCGTACGAGCAGTACTTC; CDR3aa: CASSLAGTSGSYEQYF